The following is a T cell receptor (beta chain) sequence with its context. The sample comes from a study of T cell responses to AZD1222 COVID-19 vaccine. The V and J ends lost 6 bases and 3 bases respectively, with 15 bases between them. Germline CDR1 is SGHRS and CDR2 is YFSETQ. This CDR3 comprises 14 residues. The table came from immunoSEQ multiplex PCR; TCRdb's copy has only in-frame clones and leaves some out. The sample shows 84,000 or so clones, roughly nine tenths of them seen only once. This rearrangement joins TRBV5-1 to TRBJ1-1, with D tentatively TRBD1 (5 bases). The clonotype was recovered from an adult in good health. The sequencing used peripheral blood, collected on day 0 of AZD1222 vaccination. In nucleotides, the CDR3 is TGCGCCAGCACCGAGGGCCTGGGGGACACTGAAGCTTTCTTT. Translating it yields CASTEGLGDTEAFF. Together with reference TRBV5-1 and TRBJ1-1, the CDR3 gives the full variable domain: KAGVTQTPRYLIKTRGQQVTLSCSPISGHRSVSWYQQTPGQGLQFLFEYFSETQRNKGNFPGRFSGRQFSNSRSEMNVSTLELGDSALYLCASTEGLGDTEAFFGQGTRLTVV.